The entry that follows covers one TCR beta chain sequence. The antigen is unknown. The data were taken from a study of T cell responses to AZD1222 COVID-19 vaccine. Method: immunoSEQ multiplex PCR; TCRdb's copy keeps in-frame clones and lacks some. The profile shows approximately 5,800 clones, 70% to 90% of them singletons. Pooling of second doses given at about 4 or about 12 weeks was done. CDR1 and CDR2 from the germline V gene are SQVTM and ANQGSEA. V was pared by 8 bases and J by 2 bases, with 7 bases of the junction left unmatched. This CDR3 comprises 14 residues. Study-wide results and limits: Possibly, clonal diversity was underestimated; donors were largely white British and included more females. Two doses of AZD1222 preceded a rise in Spike-specific TCR breadth and depth.

This TCR was recovered from an adult who received the AZD1222 COVID-19 vaccine. Sequenced material: peripheral blood, taken 28 days after the second AZD1222 dose. V gene TRBV29-1 combines with J gene TRBJ2-5, with 11 bases aligning to TRBD2. CDR3 nucleotides: TGCAGCACTGAAGGGACTAGCGGACAAGAGACCCAGTACTTC. Residues: CSTEGTSGQETQYF.